This is a list of T cell receptor beta chains from one sample in a study of T cell repertoires in cytomegalovirus infection. No antigen has been assigned to these receptors. In TCRdb, the reads were re-called with MiXCR into one record per CDR3 protein. The table lists approximately 600,000 distinct CDR3 sequences, around two fifths of them singletons. Here the sequenced sample was cultured PBMCs, taken from culture after CMV antigen stimulation. All receptors derive from a human donor in good health (CMV status not recorded). Some clones in this sample may be carry-over from other donors' samples. Both conserved end residues are part of each CDR3. The D gene is left open where the match is weak. Expanded clones are given a class, and other clones once, few, many or no size at all.

NA	TRBJ2-3	TRBV4-1	NA	TGCGCCAGCAGCCAAGTTGGGGTTGCTGATACGCAGTATTTT	CASSQVGVADTQYF
NA	TRBJ1-4	TRBV19	NA	TGTGCCAGTAGTTCCCATATGGTGGGCGAAAAACTGTTTTTT	CASSSHMVGEKLFF
few	TRBJ2-1	TRBV6-1	NA	TGTGCCAGCAGTGAATGGGGACTCCTCAAGTACTTC	CASSEWGLLKYF
NA	TRBJ1-5	TRBV29-1	TRBD1	TGCAGCGCCCGAGGGGGCGCGGATCAGCCCCAGCATTTT	CSARGGADQPQHF
NA	TRBJ1-6	TRBV20-1	NA	TGCAGTGCTAGGCCTAGGGATTCACCCCTCCACTTT	CSARPRDSPLHF
NA	TRBJ2-7	TRBV6-1	NA	TGTGCCATCAGCACCGGGACGGACTCCTACGAGCAGTACTTC	CAISTGTDSYEQYF
NA	TRBJ1-2	TRBV20-1	NA	TGCAGTGCTACCCCTAAGTCATGGGGCAGGGGTTTCTATGGCTACACCTTC	CSATPKSWGRGFYGYTF
few	TRBJ1-4	TRBV7-4	NA	TGTGCCAGCAGGACTAGCAGGGAATGGGGAAAACTGTTTTTT	CASRTSREWGKLFF
NA	TRBJ2-7	TRBV4-1	TRBD2	TGCGCCAGCAGCCGTGAACCGGGACTAGCGTACGAGCAGTACTTC	CASSREPGLAYEQYF
few	TRBJ1-2	TRBV11-2	TRBD1	TGTGCCAGCAGCTCGATTCGTCGGACAGGGTCAAAAAGGGGCTATGGCTACACCTTC	CASSSIRRTGSKRGYGYTF
NA	TRBJ2-7	TRBV5-6	TRBD2	TGTGCCAGCGCCGGGACTAGCGGGGGGGAGATCTCCTACGAGCAGTACTTC	CASAGTSGGEISYEQYF
NA	TRBJ2-7	TRBV7-9	NA	TGTGCCAGCAGCAAAGAAGGCTCCTACGAGCAGTACTTC	CASSKEGSYEQYF
few	TRBJ2-3	TRBV20-1	NA	TGCAGTGCTAGCCCTAGCTGGAGCACAGATACGCAGTATTTT	CSASPSWSTDTQYF
few	TRBJ2-1	TRBV11-3	TRBD2	TGTGCCAGCAGCTTAGGGCGGGAGTATGGCTACAATGAGCAGTTCTTC	CASSLGREYGYNEQFF
few	TRBJ2-3	TRBV7-2	NA	TGTGCCAGCAGCTTATCTCGGGAGAGGGGTACGCAGTATTTT	CASSLSRERGTQYF
few	TRBJ2-2	TRBV7-2	TRBD2	TGTGCCAGCAGCTTCTTAGCGGGGTGGGCGGAGCTGTTTTTT	CASSFLAGWAELFF
NA	TRBJ2-6	TRBV20-1	NA	TGCAGTGCTAGAGGAGGCAACTCTGGGGCCAACGTCCTGACTTTC	CSARGGNSGANVLTF
NA	TRBJ2-1	TRBV20-1	NA	TGCAGTGCTCAGATACCGGGGGCCTACAATGAGCAGTTCTTC	CSAQIPGAYNEQFF
NA	TRBJ2-2	TRBV15	NA	TGTGCCACCAGCAGAGAGGGGTACACCGGGGAGCTGTTTTTT	CATSREGYTGELFF
NA	TRBJ1-6	TRBV7-8	NA	TGTGCCAGCAAACTGGGGGGGGCGGTTTATAATTCACCCCTCCACTTT	CASKLGGAVYNSPLHF
NA	TRBJ1-1	TRBV12-3/TRBV12-4	TRBD1	TGTGCCAGCATCCCTTGGACAGGGGTGGGGACTGAAGCTTTCTTT	CASIPWTGVGTEAFF
NA	TRBJ2-7	TRBV7-9	NA	TGTGCCAGCAGAGACTTCACCCACGAGCAGTACTTC	CASRDFTHEQYF
NA	TRBJ2-7	TRBV7-9	NA	TGTGCCAGCAGCTCAGATTCGGACGAGCAGTACTTC	CASSSDSDEQYF
once	TRBJ1-2	TRBV7-2	NA	TGTGCCAGCAGCTCTATGGGGCGACGCCTCGGCTACACCTTC	CASSSMGRRLGYTF
NA	TRBJ2-1	TRBV29-1	NA	TGCAGCGTTGTCTTGGGGGGGGGGGCGTTGAACAATGAGCAGTTCTTC	CSVVLGGGALNNEQFF
many	TRBJ1-5	TRBV6-2/TRBV6-3	NA	TGTGCCAGCAGTTACTTGGGTCAGCCCCAGCATTTT	CASSYLGQPQHF
NA	TRBJ2-3	TRBV11-2	NA	TGTGCCAGCAAGACCTTCACGGATACGCAGTATTTT	CASKTFTDTQYF
few	TRBJ1-6	TRBV12-3/TRBV12-4	NA	TGTGCCAGCAGTTCCTCACAGGGTTCGGAAAATTCACCCCTCCACTTT	CASSSSQGSENSPLHF
NA	TRBJ1-2	TRBV19	TRBD1	TGTGCCAGTAGTATCCCAAGGGGACAGTACGCCGATGGCTACACCTTC	CASSIPRGQYADGYTF
NA	TRBJ1-2	TRBV7-2	TRBD1	TGTGCCAGCAGCCCACCGACAGGGGATGGCTACACCTTC	CASSPPTGDGYTF
NA	TRBJ2-3	TRBV20-1	TRBD1	TGCAGTGCCATGGGACAGGGAGTGGTCACAGATACGCAGTATTTT	CSAMGQGVVTDTQYF
NA	TRBJ2-5	TRBV7-9	NA	TGTGCCAGCAGCTTAGGCGTCGCGACTGGCAGGAAAGAGACCCAGTACTTC	CASSLGVATGRKETQYF
few	TRBJ1-2	TRBV7-2	TRBD1	TGTGCCAGCAGCTCCCCAGGGGGCGCGTCGTATGGCTACACCTTC	CASSSPGGASYGYTF
NA	TRBJ2-5	TRBV7-7	NA	TGTGCCAGCAGCTTAGGACGGAGGATAAACAGGTCACAAGAGACCCAGTACTTC	CASSLGRRINRSQETQYF
NA	TRBJ2-3	TRBV7-8	TRBD2	TGTGCCAGCAGCTTGGGACTAGAGTTAAGCACAGATACGCAGTATTTT	CASSLGLELSTDTQYF
NA	TRBJ2-7	TRBV19	TRBD1	TGTGCCAGTAGTGCGGGACAGGTCTACGAGCAGTACTTC	CASSAGQVYEQYF
NA	TRBJ2-2	TRBV5-4	NA	TGTGCCAGCAGCTTTCCAGGGAGTGCCGGGGAGCTGTTTTTT	CASSFPGSAGELFF
few	TRBJ1-2	TRBV12-3/TRBV12-4	NA	TGTGCCAGCAGTTTAACTTCAGGGTCCTATGGCTACACCTTC	CASSLTSGSYGYTF
NA	TRBJ2-1	TRBV23-1	NA	TGCGCCAGCAGCCGGCCGTTCAATGAGCAGTTCTTC	CASSRPFNEQFF
few	TRBJ1-2	TRBV28	NA	TGTGCCAGCAGTTTAAGTTCTGCACACGCTTCTAACTATGGCTACACCTTC	CASSLSSAHASNYGYTF
few	TRBJ1-2	TRBV7-2	NA	TGTGCCAGCAGCTTAAATTCGTGGGGCTACACCTTC	CASSLNSWGYTF
NA	TRBJ1-2	TRBV15	NA	TGTGCCACCAGGAGGCAGGGGCGCTCAGATGGCTACACCTTC	CATRRQGRSDGYTF
NA	TRBJ1-4	TRBV6-6	NA	TGTGCCAGCAGTGAGCCAGGGATTAATGAAAAACTGTTTTTT	CASSEPGINEKLFF
few	TRBJ2-7	TRBV20-1	TRBD2	TGCAGTCCTCGACTAGCGGGAGTCGATAGCTCCTACGAGCAGTACTTC	CSPRLAGVDSSYEQYF
few	TRBJ2-1	TRBV7-8	NA	TGTGCCAGCAGCCACCGGGACTTGACCTACAATGAGCAGTTCTTC	CASSHRDLTYNEQFF
NA	TRBJ2-1	TRBV18	NA	TGTGCCAGCTCACCAGCCGGTTACAATGAGCAGTTCTTC	CASSPAGYNEQFF
few	TRBJ1-1	TRBV7-2	NA	TGTGCCAGCAGCCCCCTTTTAGCAGCTGAAGCTTTCTTT	CASSPLLAAEAFF
few	TRBJ2-3	TRBV7-6	TRBD2	TGTGCCAGCAGCTTGAGACTTAGCGGGCCCGGATTTAGCACAGATACGCAGTATTTT	CASSLRLSGPGFSTDTQYF
few	TRBJ1-5	TRBV7-9	NA	TGTGCCAGCAGCTTCGAATATAGCAATCAGCCCCAGCATTTT	CASSFEYSNQPQHF
few	TRBJ1-1	TRBV2	TRBD1	TGTGCCAGCGGGAGACGGGGAGGGGGCAAGGTCACTGAAGCTTTCTTT	CASGRRGGGKVTEAFF
NA	TRBJ2-7	TRBV5-1	NA	TGCGCCAGCAGCTTGAGGACAGACTCCTACGAGCAGTACTTC	CASSLRTDSYEQYF
NA	TRBJ1-1	TRBV11-2	NA	TGTGCCAGCAGCTTATCAGGCAGGGCGAACACTGAAGCTTTCTTT	CASSLSGRANTEAFF